This T cell receptor beta chain was captured by sequencing in a study of cytotoxic CD8 clonotypes in ibrutinib-treated CLL (dated by TCRdb to about 2021). For the study in its entirety: The cohort included roughly 15 treatment-naive and 11 to 12 relapsed/refractory patients; 17 to 18 were IGHV unmutated. Response samples were taken after a median of about a year on treatment, ranging from about 6 to 40 months. Cryopreserved peripheral blood mononuclear cells were obtained prior to treatment, at the time of response, and at either disease progression or sustained remission. An average of about 250,000 productive templates and some 99,000 productive rearrangements was obtained per sample. Of the roughly 86 participants in the trial, about two dozen had longitudinal samples available. Partial responses were observed in roughly 24 patients and complete responses in 2; after a median follow-up of around 68 months, remission was maintained in 15 or so patients and progression was observed in approximately twelve.

The full study reports these points: At ibrutinib response clonality went up, during sustained remission it held steady, and at progression it dropped back toward baseline. Public clonotypes were rare and either contracted or stayed stable during treatment, and the rise in clonality at ibrutinib response reflected the expansion of private clonotypes. Sustained-remission and progressing patients did not have matched sampling times, and lymph node repertoires were not examined. Baseline clonality was found to be higher than that of age-matched healthy donors and was strongly correlated with circulating CD8+ T-cell counts.

Each clonotype received, on average, 10x coverage in deep resolution sequencing performed on a MiSeq, where the target depth lay between 1 in 1 million and 1 in 200,000 T cells. TCR beta libraries were generated with the immunoSEQ hsTCRB Kit. In the authors' own workflow: Data were analyzed with ImmunoSEQ Data Assistant and ImmunoSEQ Analyzer, with V, D and J genes assigned per IMGT definitions. Clonality, which ranges from 0 to 1, was calculated by subtracting the normalized Shannon entropy of productive rearrangement frequencies from one. Public clonotype analysis was restricted to overrepresented clonotypes comprising at least 0.05% of each patient's repertoire. Repertoires from around 13 age-matched healthy donors in immuneACCESS were used as clonality controls. The clones in this table, taken by TCRdb from immuneACCESS, are in-frame only. Not every clone is retained; where verified, under half of the shortfall comes from an unresolved V gene, and the cause of the rest is unknown. V, J and clone size derive from that table, while D and trimming were established from the DNA sequence. This sample gives several thousand clones in total; around 79% of them show up just once. Of the sample, 4% to 5% is held by the ten largest clones.

Between the V and J ends, shortened by 6 bases and 3 bases respectively, the junction contains 9 bases. The CDR3 contains 12 residues, cysteine and phenylalanine counted. Left in the record is the CDR3 DNA by itself, 36 bases read in frame from the first base. The germline V gene (reference sequence) specifies WNHNN as CDR1 and SYGVQD as CDR2. On this clone itself: The specificity of this receptor is unknown. No qualities accompany the bases; no much larger clone lies one base away.

Approximately 2 micrograms of genomic DNA were extracted from cryopreserved PBMCs for TCR beta library preparation. Longitudinal blood samples from CLL patients receiving ibrutinib monotherapy were subjected to high-throughput TCR beta sequencing. The patients took part in an open-label, single-center phase 2 trial of ibrutinib monotherapy. Recombination linked TRBV10-1 to TRBJ2-7, with a weak D call of TRBD1 (6 bases match). The receptor comes from a human donor with chronic lymphocytic leukemia. The sequenced sample was PBMCs, obtained before ibrutinib treatment. At the DNA level, the sequence is TGCGCCAGCAGACAGGGAAACTACGAGCAGTACTTC. It encodes CASRQGNYEQYF.